The sequence of this T cell receptor (beta chain) was determined in a study of siplizumab effects on memory and regulatory T cells. V was trimmed by 3 bases and J by 2 bases, leaving 7 bases between them. CDR1 and CDR2 from the germline V gene are KGHSY and FQNENV. This CDR3 region has 13 residues. The study's findings and limits: Only a minor fraction of alloreactive clones mapped to unstimulated subsets. Naive T cells, seemingly more diverse than memory cells, seemed major alloresponse contributors.

Sequencing was performed with immunoSEQ multiplex PCR; in TCRdb, only in-frame clones are kept and a portion is missing. The profile shows tens of thousands of clones, approximately 87% of them singletons. A remark on this clone: The antigen remains undetermined.

The TCR originated in a human donor in good health. The rearrangement joins TRBV16 to TRBJ1-2, with D possibly TRBD1 on 6 matching bases. Sequencing was done on a sample of memory CD4+ T cells sorted from blood. The CDR3 region is CASSQGANYGYTF. The CDR3 DNA is TGTGCCAGCAGCCAGGGGGCGAACTATGGCTACACCTTC.